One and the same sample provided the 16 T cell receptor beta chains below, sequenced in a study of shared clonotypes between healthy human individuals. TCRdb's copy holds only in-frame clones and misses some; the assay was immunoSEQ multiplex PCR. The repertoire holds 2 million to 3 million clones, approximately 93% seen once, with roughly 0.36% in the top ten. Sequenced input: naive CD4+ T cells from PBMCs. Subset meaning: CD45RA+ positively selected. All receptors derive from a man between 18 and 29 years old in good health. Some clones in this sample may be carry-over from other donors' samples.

The CDR3 sequence: CASRRTIAGNTIYF. DNA of the CDR3: TGTGCCAGCAGGCGAACTATTGCTGGAAACACCATATATTTT. The V gene is TRBV6-5, the J gene TRBJ1-3; D is ambiguous. V dropped 6 bases and J dropped 2 bases, with 11 bases sitting between them. Germline CDR1 is MNHEY and CDR2 is SVGAGI. The CDR3 contains 14 residues.

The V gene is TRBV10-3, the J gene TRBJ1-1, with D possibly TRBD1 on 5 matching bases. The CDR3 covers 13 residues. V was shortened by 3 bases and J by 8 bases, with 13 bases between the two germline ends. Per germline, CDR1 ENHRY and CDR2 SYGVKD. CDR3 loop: CAISEGQGVEAFF. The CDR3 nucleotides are TGTGCCATCAGTGAAGGGCAGGGAGTGGAAGCTTTCTTT.

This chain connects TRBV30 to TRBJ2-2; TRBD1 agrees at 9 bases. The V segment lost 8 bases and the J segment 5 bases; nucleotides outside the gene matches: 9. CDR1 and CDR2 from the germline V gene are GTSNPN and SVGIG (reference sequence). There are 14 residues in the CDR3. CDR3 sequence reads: CAGRQGQGTGELFF. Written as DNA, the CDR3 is TGTGCCGGAAGACAGGGACAGGGTACCGGGGAGCTGTTTTTT.

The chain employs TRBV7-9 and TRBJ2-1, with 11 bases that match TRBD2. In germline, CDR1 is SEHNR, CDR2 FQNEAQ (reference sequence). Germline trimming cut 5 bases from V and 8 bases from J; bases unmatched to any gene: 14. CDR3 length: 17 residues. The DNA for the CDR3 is TGTGCCAGCAGCCCGAGGACTAGCGGGTCTCCCCGGCATGAGCAGTTCTTC. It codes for CASSPRTSGSPRHEQFF.

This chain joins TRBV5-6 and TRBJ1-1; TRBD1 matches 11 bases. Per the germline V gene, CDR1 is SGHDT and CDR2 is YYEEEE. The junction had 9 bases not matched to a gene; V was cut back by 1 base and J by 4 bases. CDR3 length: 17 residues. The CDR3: CASSLSTDRGPSTEAFF. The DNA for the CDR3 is TGTGCCAGCAGCTTGAGTACGGACAGGGGGCCGAGCACTGAAGCTTTCTTT.

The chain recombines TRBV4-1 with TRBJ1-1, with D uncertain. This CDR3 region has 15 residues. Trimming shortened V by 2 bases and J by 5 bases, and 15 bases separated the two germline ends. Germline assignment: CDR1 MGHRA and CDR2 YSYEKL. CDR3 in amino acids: CASSQPTAGRTEAFF. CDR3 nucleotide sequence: TGCGCCAGCAGCCAACCTACGGCAGGTCGGACTGAAGCTTTCTTT.

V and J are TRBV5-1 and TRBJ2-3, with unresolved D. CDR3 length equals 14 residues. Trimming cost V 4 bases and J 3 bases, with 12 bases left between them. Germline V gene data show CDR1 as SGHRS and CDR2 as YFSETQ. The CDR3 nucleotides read TGCGCCAGCAGCATCCTCGGCCCGACAGATACGCAGTATTTT. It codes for CASSILGPTDTQYF.

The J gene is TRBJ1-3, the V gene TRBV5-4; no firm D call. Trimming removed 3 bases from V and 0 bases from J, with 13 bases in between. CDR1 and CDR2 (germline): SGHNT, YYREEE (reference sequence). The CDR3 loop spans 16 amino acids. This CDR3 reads CASSSSAGLSGNTIYF. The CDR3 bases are TGTGCCAGCAGCTCCTCCGCCGGACTCTCTGGAAACACCATATATTTT. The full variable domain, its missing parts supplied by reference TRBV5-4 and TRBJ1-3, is ETGVTQSPTHLIKTRGQQVTLRCSSQSGHNTVSWYQQALGQGPQFIFQYYREEENGRGNFPPRFSGLQFPNYSSELNVNALELDDSALYLCASSSSAGLSGNTIYFGEGSWLTVV.

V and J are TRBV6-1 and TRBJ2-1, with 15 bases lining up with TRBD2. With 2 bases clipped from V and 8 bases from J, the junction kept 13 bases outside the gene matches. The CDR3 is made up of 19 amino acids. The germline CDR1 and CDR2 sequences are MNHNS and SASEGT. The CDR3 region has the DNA TGTGCCAGCAGTGAACGAGGAGGTGGGACTAGCGGGAGGTTGTATGAGCAGTTCTTC. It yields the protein CASSERGGGTSGRLYEQFF.

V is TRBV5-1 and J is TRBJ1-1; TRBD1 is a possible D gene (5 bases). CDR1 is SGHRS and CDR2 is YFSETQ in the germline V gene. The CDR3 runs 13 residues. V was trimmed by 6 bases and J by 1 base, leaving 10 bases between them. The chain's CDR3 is CASTTTGNTEAFF. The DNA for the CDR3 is TGCGCCAGCACCACAACAGGGAACACTGAAGCTTTCTTT.

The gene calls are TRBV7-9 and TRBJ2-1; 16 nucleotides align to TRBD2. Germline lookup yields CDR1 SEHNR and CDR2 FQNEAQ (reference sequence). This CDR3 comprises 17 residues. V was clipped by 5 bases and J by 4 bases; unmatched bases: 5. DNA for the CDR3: TGTGCCAGCAGCGAGGGACTAGCGGGAGGGGGGTACAATGAGCAGTTCTTC. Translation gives CASSEGLAGGGYNEQFF.

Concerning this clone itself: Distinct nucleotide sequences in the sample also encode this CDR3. CDR3 sequence (DNA): TGTGCCAGCAGCCGGGACAGGGGAAATCAGCCCCAGCATTTT. Translated, it gives CASSRDRGNQPQHF. The chain links TRBV2 to TRBJ1-5; TRBD1 matches at 10 bases. In germline, CDR1 is SNHLY, CDR2 FYNNEI. CDR3 length: 14 residues. V lost 6 bases, J lost 4 bases, and 3 bases stayed unmatched.

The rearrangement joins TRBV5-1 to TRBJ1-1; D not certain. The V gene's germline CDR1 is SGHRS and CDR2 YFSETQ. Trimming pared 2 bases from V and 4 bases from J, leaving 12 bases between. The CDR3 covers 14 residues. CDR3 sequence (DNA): TGCGCCAGCAGCTTTCAGCCCGGGCCCACTGAAGCTTTCTTT. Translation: CASSFQPGPTEAFF.

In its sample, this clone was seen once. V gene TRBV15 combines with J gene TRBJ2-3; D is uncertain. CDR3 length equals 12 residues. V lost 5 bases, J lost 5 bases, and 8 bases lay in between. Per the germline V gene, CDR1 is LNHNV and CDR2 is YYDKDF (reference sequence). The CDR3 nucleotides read TGTGCCACCAGCGTGGGGATAGATACGCAGTATTTT. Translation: CATSVGIDTQYF. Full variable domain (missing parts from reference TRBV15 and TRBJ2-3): DAMVIQNPRYQVTQFGKPVTLSCSQTLNHNVMYWYQQKSSQAPKLLFHYYDKDFNNEADTPDNFQSRRPNTSFCFLDIRSPGLGDTAMYLCATSVGIDTQYFGPGTRLTVL.

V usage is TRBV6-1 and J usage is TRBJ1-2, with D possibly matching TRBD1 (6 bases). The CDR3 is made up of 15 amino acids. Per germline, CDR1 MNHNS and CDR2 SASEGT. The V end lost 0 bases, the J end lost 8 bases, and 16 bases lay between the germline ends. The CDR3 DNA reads TGTGCCAGCAGTGAAGCGCCCAGGGGTGTGCGGGGCTACACCTTC. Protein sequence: CASSEAPRGVRGYTF.

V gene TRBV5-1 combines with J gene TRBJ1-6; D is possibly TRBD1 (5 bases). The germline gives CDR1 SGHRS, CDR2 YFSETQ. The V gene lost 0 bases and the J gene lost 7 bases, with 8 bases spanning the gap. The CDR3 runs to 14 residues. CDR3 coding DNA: TGCGCCAGCAGCTTGGGACAGCTAAATTCACCCCTCCACTTT. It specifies CASSLGQLNSPLHF. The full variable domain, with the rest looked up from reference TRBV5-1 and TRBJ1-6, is KAGVTQTPRYLIKTRGQQVTLSCSPISGHRSVSWYQQTPGQGLQFLFEYFSETQRNKGNFPGRFSGRQFSNSRSEMNVSTLELGDSALYLCASSLGQLNSPLHFGNGTRLTVT.